This entry lists 29 T cell receptor beta chains sequenced from one sample in a study of CD8 T cells in Susac syndrome. Reverse transcription used about 0.45 to 1 ug RNA and random hexamers. TCRdb redid the calling of the immunoSEQ multiplex PCR reads with MiXCR, one entry per CDR3 protein. This table has 140,000 or so distinct CDR3 sequences, approximately 94% appearing once. What was sequenced was CD4+ T cells from PBMCs. The receptors were sampled from a human donor in good health.

This clonotype has only one observation. This chain links TRBV12-3 or TRBV12-4 with TRBJ2-1; no reliable D call. CDR3 length equals 11 residues. V lost 6 bases and J lost 10, with 10 bases in between. CDR3 bases: TGTGCCAGCAGCATAGTAAGCGAGCAGTTCTTC. Protein product: CASSIVSEQFF.

The CDR3 coding sequence is TGTGCCAGCAGTTCCTGGGGGCCTTCAAACACAGATACGCAGTATTTT. Translation: CASSSWGPSNTDTQYF. V gene TRBV27 combines with J gene TRBJ2-3; D possibly corresponds to TRBD1 (6 bases). The CDR3 runs 16 residues. Germline CDR1 is MNHEY and CDR2 is SMNVEV (reference sequence). V was cut by 4 bases and J by 2 bases, with 16 bases left in between.

The chain couples TRBV6-4 to TRBJ2-2; TRBD2 might be the D (6 bases). The CDR3 runs to 14 residues. CDR1 is MRHNA and CDR2 is SNTAGT in the germline V gene. V shed 4 bases and J shed 8 bases, with 14 bases lying between them. The CDR3 bases are TGTGCCAGCAGTGGGCTTACCGGGAGTGGGGAGCTGTTTTTT. This translates into CASSGLTGSGELFF.

The rearrangement joins TRBV4-1 to TRBJ2-7; either TRBD1 or TRBD2 may supply D (5 bases each). Germline V gene sequence: CDR1 MGHRA, CDR2 YSYEKL. The CDR3 covers 13 residues. V lost 4 bases to trimming and J lost 4 bases, with 11 bases between them. The CDR3, as DNA: TGCGCCAGCAGCCTAGAGAGGGGTTACGAGCAGTACTTC. This codes for CASSLERGYEQYF.

This clonotype occurred a few times. The gene calls are TRBV5-1 and TRBJ1-1; 7 bases line up with TRBD1. Germline CDR1 SGHRS, CDR2 YFSETQ. This CDR3 has 14 residues. The V gene end was trimmed by 5 bases and the J gene end by 1 base; junction bases not matched to a gene: 5. The CDR3 DNA sequence: TGCGCCAGCAGGGAGGGGACAGCGAACACTGAAGCTTTCTTT. Amino acid sequence: CASREGTANTEAFF.

Only one count was recorded for this clonotype. The chain combines TRBV5-1 with TRBJ1-1; 9 bases are shared with TRBD1. V trimming: 1 base; J trimming: 3 bases; junction bases outside the gene matches: 4. The CDR3 length is 15 residues. Looked up from germline, CDR1 is SGHRS and CDR2 is YFSETQ. CDR3 region: CASSLPDRGDTEAFF. Written as DNA, the CDR3 is TGCGCCAGCAGCTTGCCCGACAGGGGGGACACTGAAGCTTTCTTT.

This clonotype was seen just once. As DNA, the CDR3 is TGCAGTGCTGACACATCCCGGGACAGGGAGGCCTATGGCTACACCTTC. This gives the protein CSADTSRDREAYGYTF. The chain combines TRBV20-1 with TRBJ1-2, with TRBD1 identical over 9 bases. CDR3 length equals 16 residues. Germline V gene sequence: CDR1 DFQATT, CDR2 SNEGSKA (reference sequence). After removal of 5 bases from V and 4 bases from J, the junction contained 14 bases not matched to a gene.

The chain carries TRBV20-1 and TRBJ2-3; 7 nucleotides agree with TRBD2. Per germline, CDR1 DFQATT and CDR2 SNEGSKA (reference sequence). With V trimmed by 6 bases and J by 2 bases, 8 bases remained unmatched. The CDR3 consists of 14 residues. The CDR3 bases are TGCAGTGCAACCGGGACTACGCTCACAGATACGCAGTATTTT. This sequence encodes CSATGTTLTDTQYF.

The chain combines TRBV28 with TRBJ2-7, with a tentative D call TRBD2 (6 bases). V was pared by 3 bases and J by 7 bases, with 13 bases between. The CDR3 runs 13 residues. Per germline, CDR1 MDHEN and CDR2 SYDVKM. The CDR3 region is CASSLGVGREQYF. Written as DNA, the CDR3 is TGTGCCAGCAGTTTGGGGGTCGGGAGAGAGCAGTACTTC.

This clonotype was observed a single time. This chain uses TRBV18 with TRBJ1-4; no firm D call. Germline values: CDR1 KGHSH, CDR2 LQKENI. Trimming left V 1 base short and J 4 bases short, with 10 bases between. The CDR3 is made up of 15 amino acids. The CDR3 protein is CASSPQGRDNEKLFF. Here the CDR3 DNA reads TGTGCCAGCTCACCACAGGGTAGGGATAATGAAAAACTGTTTTTT. Looking up the rest from reference TRBV18 and TRBJ1-4 gives the full variable domain: NAGVMQNPRHLVRRRGQEARLRCSPMKGHSHVYWYRQLPEEGLKFMVYLQKENIIDESGMPKERFSAEFPKEGPSILRIQQVVRGDSAAYFCASSPQGRDNEKLFFGSGTQLSVL.

The table lists this clonotype with a few counts. This rearrangement joins TRBV11-2 to TRBJ2-4, with no clear D. Germline loops: CDR1 SGHAT, CDR2 FQNNGV. The V end lost 5 bases, the J end lost 6 bases, and 8 bases lay between the germline ends. The CDR3 runs 12 residues. The CDR3 DNA reads as TGTGCCAGCAGCCAATCCCGAAACATTCAGTACTTC. This sequence encodes CASSQSRNIQYF.

The CDR3, as DNA: TGCAGTGCTTGGGCCCCTAGCAACAATGAGCAGTTCTTC. Translating it yields CSAWAPSNNEQFF. The chain employs TRBV20-1 and TRBJ2-1, with D perhaps TRBD2 (5 bases). V lost 5 bases, J lost 5 bases, and 13 bases lay in between. The CDR3 is 13 amino acids. Germline CDR1 and CDR2: DFQATT and SNEGSKA (reference sequence).

The chain links TRBV3-1 to TRBJ2-3; 12 bases are shared with TRBD2. The CDR3 runs to 16 residues. Germline V CDR1 and CDR2: LGHDT, YNNKEL (reference sequence). Trimming removed 4 bases from V and 3 bases from J; junction bases left unmatched: 5. The CDR3 protein is CASSPLAGGGTDTQYF. The CDR3 DNA reads TGTGCCAGCAGCCCCCTAGCGGGAGGGGGTACAGATACGCAGTATTTT.

The V call is TRBV30, the J call TRBJ2-7; D may be TRBD2 (6 bases). Germline V gives CDR1 GTSNPN, CDR2 SVGIG (reference sequence). The V gene lost 2 bases and the J gene lost 4 bases, with 15 bases spanning the gap. This CDR3 has 14 residues. DNA for the CDR3: TGTGCCTGGAGTTTCGGGGGTCCCCTATACGAGCAGTACTTC. Protein: CAWSFGGPLYEQYF.

The chain is built from TRBV20-1 and TRBJ1-4; no clear D gene. CDR1 is DFQATT, CDR2 SNEGSKA, per germline (reference sequence). V shed 0 bases and J shed 11 bases, with 16 bases lying between them. The CDR3 is made up of 14 amino acids. This chain's CDR3 is CSARDGAVMGKLFF. DNA for the CDR3: TGCAGTGCTAGAGATGGCGCAGTGATGGGGAAACTGTTTTTT.

CDR3 nucleotide sequence: TGTGCCAGCTCACCACCTCGGGACGTAGGGAATGAGCAGTTCTTC. It codes for CASSPPRDVGNEQFF. The chain couples TRBV18 to TRBJ2-1, with D perhaps TRBD1 or TRBD2 (5 bases each). The CDR3 spans 15 residues. Germline V lookup: CDR1 KGHSH, CDR2 LQKENI. V was clipped by 0 bases and J by 7 bases, with 13 bases between them.

This chain links TRBV27 with TRBJ1-5, with D perhaps TRBD1 (5 bases). CDR3 length: 15 residues. Germline CDR1 is MNHEY and CDR2 is SMNVEV (reference sequence). With 4 bases removed from V and 3 bases from J, the gap between germline ends came to 13 bases. CDR3 nucleotides: TGTGCCAGCAGTTGGCTGTCAGGGCCCAATCAGCCCCAGCATTTT. Translating it yields CASSWLSGPNQPQHF.

The rearrangement links TRBV3-1 to TRBJ2-7; TRBD1 matches 9 bases. This CDR3 is 15 amino acids long. Germline CDR1 is LGHDT and CDR2 is YNNKEL (reference sequence). Unmatched junction bases numbered 8, after V lost 4 bases and J lost 4 bases. The CDR3 region has the DNA TGTGCCAGCAGCCTTGACAGGGGGTCAACTTACGAGCAGTACTTC. It translates to CASSLDRGSTYEQYF.

With regard to this clonotype: Mismatch with germline at one junction end may stem from a read error. This chain joins TRBV7-7 and TRBJ2-4; maybe TRBD2 (5 bases). Germline values: CDR1 SSHAT, CDR2 FNYEAQ (reference sequence). This CDR3 is built from 16 residues. The CDR3 spells CASTSMGRWAKNIQYF. CDR3 bases: TGTGCTAGCACTTCGATGGGGAGATGGGCCAAAAACATTCAGTACTTC.

The gene calls are TRBV5-6 and TRBJ1-2; D is undetermined. Germline CDR1 reads SGHDT; CDR2 reads YYEEEE. The CDR3 sequence is 13 residues long. The V end was cut by 0 bases, the J end by 7 bases, with 10 bases between. This CDR3 reads CASSLGRRSGYTF. As DNA, the CDR3 is TGTGCCAGCAGCTTGGGTCGAAGAAGTGGCTACACCTTC.

The chain couples TRBV25-1 to TRBJ2-7; D is uncertain. V was pared by 6 bases and J by 5 bases, with 8 bases between. Germline V gives CDR1 MGHDK, CDR2 SYGVNS. CDR3 length equals 11 residues. The CDR3 nucleotides are TGTGCCAGCAGCGCTCTGGACGAGCAGTACTTC. Protein: CASSALDEQYF.

The CDR3 loop is CASSYSGRTLQWFF. The CDR3 DNA follows: TGTGCCAGCAGTTACTCCGGCAGAACATTACAGTGGTTCTTC. This sequence joins TRBV6-2 or TRBV6-3 and TRBJ2-1; D is unresolved. From germline, CDR1 is MNHEY and CDR2 SVGEGT. CDR3 size: 14 residues. V was cut by 0 bases and J by 15 bases, with 18 bases left in between.

J is TRBJ2-7 and V is TRBV11-2, with D unresolved. Trimming took off 5 bases at V and 3 bases at J, with 11 bases between the two ends. The CDR3 has 13 residues. CDR1 is SGHAT, CDR2 FQNNGV, per germline. The CDR3 bases are TGTGCCAGCAGCCCATCCCCGAACTACGAGCAGTACTTC. It yields the protein CASSPSPNYEQYF.

The chain joins TRBV28 to TRBJ2-3; 8 bases align to TRBD1. Germline loops: CDR1 MDHEN, CDR2 SYDVKM. J was trimmed by 3 bases and V by 4 bases; bases with no gene match: 6. CDR3 length equals 15 residues. For the CDR3, the DNA is TGTGCCAGCAGTTGGACAGGGAAAGTAACAGATACGCAGTATTTT. Translating gives CASSWTGKVTDTQYF.

This chain joins TRBV7-9 and TRBJ2-1; D is uncertain. V was clipped by 4 bases and J by 0 bases, with 16 bases between them. This CDR3 spans 17 amino acids. Germline V gives CDR1 SEHNR, CDR2 FQNEAQ (reference sequence). The CDR3 DNA reads as TGTGCCAGCAGCTCCTTAGCCGGAGTGGTCTCCTACAATGAGCAGTTCTTC. Translation: CASSSLAGVVSYNEQFF.

The chain employs TRBV4-1 and TRBJ2-7; D may be TRBD1 (6 bases). Germline V gene lookup returns CDR1 MGHRA and CDR2 YSYEKL. The ends were cut back, 3 bases at V and 2 bases at J, with 14 bases in the middle. The CDR3 totals 15 residues. CDR3 bases: TGCGCCAGCAGCCATAACGACAGGAACGCCTACGAGCAGTACTTC. Translating it yields CASSHNDRNAYEQYF.

The genes are TRBV30 and TRBJ1-5; 8 bases agree with TRBD1. The CDR3 length is 13 residues. V was clipped by 2 bases and J by 6 bases; unmatched bases: 3. CDR1 is GTSNPN and CDR2 is SVGIG in the germline V gene (reference sequence). CDR3 nucleotide sequence: TGTGCCTGGAGTATACAGGGGGGTCAGCCCCAGCATTTT. Translated, it gives CAWSIQGGQPQHF.

The chain combines TRBV3-1 with TRBJ2-1; 13 bases agree with TRBD2. Trimming at V came to 4 bases and at J to 6 bases, leaving 3 bases not matched to a gene. The CDR3 length is 15 residues. The germline V gene encodes CDR1 LGHDT and CDR2 YNNKEL (reference sequence). The CDR3 coding sequence is TGTGCCAGCAGCCCCTGGACTAGCGGGGGCAATGAGCAGTTCTTC. This sequence encodes CASSPWTSGGNEQFF.

The rearrangement links TRBV5-4 to TRBJ2-1; D uncertain. There are 14 residues in the CDR3. Germline CDR1 is SGHNT and CDR2 is YYREEE (reference sequence). V was clipped by 3 bases and J by 6 bases, with 13 bases between them. The CDR3 reads CASSSRYFINEQFF. The CDR3 DNA reads TGTGCCAGCAGCTCCCGATACTTTATCAATGAGCAGTTCTTC.